This TCR beta chain came from a study of blood T cell repertoires in COVID-19. Study information: Samples of COVID-19 (acute and convalescent) were obtained from the United States, Italy and Spain. The analysed material was cDNA or gDNA that came from T cells, B-cell-depleted T cells, or PBMCs.

CDR1 SGHVS and CDR2 FQNEAQ come from the germline V gene. V lost 0 bases and J lost 2, with 7 bases in between. This CDR3 region has 14 residues. The table came from immunoSEQ multiplex PCR; TCRdb's copy has only in-frame clones and leaves some out. The sample contains 100,000 to 150,000 clones, around nine tenths of which appear only once. Specimen: peripheral blood. The chain employs TRBV7-8 and TRBJ1-2, with a weak D call TRBD1 (5 bases). The source of this sequence is a woman over 75 with acute or convalescent COVID-19. The DNA for the CDR3 is TGTGCCAGCAGCTTAGCGGGGGGAAACTATGGCTACACCTTC. This gives the protein CASSLAGGNYGYTF.